This T cell receptor (beta chain) is drawn from a study of T cell responses to AZD1222 COVID-19 vaccine. Repertoires were generated with immunoSEQ multiplex PCR, while TCRdb's copy carries only in-frame clones and drops some. The table records 85,000 to 120,000 clones, about nine tenths of them present only once. A word on this clone: The target antigen is unknown.

Overall study results and limits: Nearly half of spike-specific TCRs reportedly target variant regions that are unmutated in the B.1.351 and B.1.1.7 variants. It should be noted that donors were predominantly white British and more often female, and clonal diversity was possibly underestimated. Repertoire samples came only from after the peak T cell response. Regions 160-218 and 743-854 dominated among vaccine-associated CD4 TCRs spanning spike.

The receptor was isolated from an adult in good health. The sequencing here drew on peripheral blood, taken on day 0 of AZD1222 vaccination.

Here the CDR3 reads CASSRSMETQYF. The CDR3 DNA sequence: TGTGCCAGCAGCCGCTCAATGGAGACCCAGTACTTC. The rearrangement joins TRBV27 to TRBJ2-5; no firm D call. Trimming removed 6 bases from V and 5 bases from J, with 10 bases in between. In germline, CDR1 is MNHEY, CDR2 SMNVEV (reference sequence). CDR3 length equals 12 residues.